This TCR beta chain was found in a study of blood T cell repertoires in COVID-19. Study-wide background: Sources were T cells, B-cell-depleted T cells, or PBMCs; the material itself was cDNA or gDNA.

Produced via immunoSEQ multiplex PCR; TCRdb's table is partial and in-frame only. The sample has around 360,000 clones; roughly 87% are singletons. CDR1 is MGHRA and CDR2 is YSYEKL in the germline V gene. CDR3 length equals 14 residues. The V end lost 6 bases, the J end lost 6 bases, and 17 bases lay between the germline ends. This clone was found once. The chain links TRBV4-1 to TRBJ1-1; D is uncertain. The receptor comes from a woman aged 25 to 45 who had recovered from COVID-19. Sequencing was carried out using PBMCs or T cells enriched from blood (not recorded which). In DNA, the CDR3 is TGCGCCAGCAGAAAAGTCGGTAGGAGGTCTGAAGCTTTCTTT. Its protein is CASRKVGRRSEAFF.